The 10 T cell receptor beta chains reported below all come from one sample, sequenced in a study of shared clonotypes between healthy human individuals. Assay used: immunoSEQ multiplex PCR; TCRdb lists only in-frame clones, some missing. The data show over 2 million clones, over 85% seen once. The sequencing sample was made of naive CD4+ T cells sorted from blood. Sample subset: CD45RA+ positively selected. These receptors were taken from a man younger than 35 in good health.

The gene calls are TRBV9 and TRBJ1-3; D not resolved. V shed 6 bases and J shed 0 bases, with 13 bases lying between them. Germline CDR1 and CDR2: SGDLS and YYNGEE. The CDR3 has 15 amino acids. CDR3 DNA: TGTGCCAGCACCCACCCGGGGAACTCTGGAAACACCATATATTTT. It specifies CASTHPGNSGNTIYF.

The chain is built from TRBV9 and TRBJ1-2, with TRBD1 identical over 7 bases. After removal of 0 bases from V and 8 bases from J, the junction contained 22 bases not matched to a gene. The CDR3 extends over 19 amino acids. Germline assignment: CDR1 SGDLS and CDR2 YYNGEE. In nucleotides, the CDR3 is TGTGCCAGCAGCGTAGATTCGGAACTAATCCTTACAGGGGCCCGCGGCTACACCTTC. This encodes CASSVDSELILTGARGYTF.

In its sample, this clone was seen once. The CDR3 loop is CASTRGQGAEGYTF. For the CDR3, the DNA is TGCGCCAGCACCCGGGGACAGGGGGCGGAGGGCTACACCTTC. J is TRBJ1-2 and V is TRBV5-1; the match to TRBD1 covers 12 bases. The germline CDR1 and CDR2 sequences are SGHRS and YFSETQ. The CDR3 contains 14 residues. V shed 6 bases, J shed 8 bases, and the junction held 8 bases outside the gene matches.

This chain connects TRBV6-1 to TRBJ2-7; a possible D gene is TRBD1 (5 bases). Between the trimmed V and J ends, which lost 7 bases and 2 bases, there was a span of 15 bases. This CDR3 is 14 amino acids long. Per germline, CDR1 MNHNS and CDR2 SASEGT. The CDR3 sequence: CASNREGAAYEQYF. CDR3 DNA: TGTGCCAGCAACAGAGAAGGGGCCGCCTACGAGCAGTACTTC.

This chain uses TRBV28 with TRBJ1-2; D is unclear. Germline assignment: CDR1 MDHEN and CDR2 SYDVKM. CDR3 size: 12 residues. V gave up 7 bases and J gave up 4 bases, with 10 bases separating them. This CDR3 reads CASNRGAYGYTF. The CDR3 DNA is TGTGCCAGCAACCGGGGAGCCTATGGCTACACCTTC.

J is TRBJ1-4 and V is TRBV5-1; 9 bases are shared with TRBD1. V lost 0 bases to trimming and J lost 7 bases; unmatched junction nucleotides: 7. Germline-derived CDR1 and CDR2 are SGHRS and YFSETQ. The CDR3 runs to 16 residues. CDR3: CASSLANPGQGEKLFF. In DNA, the CDR3 is TGCGCCAGCAGCTTGGCCAATCCGGGACAGGGTGAAAAACTGTTTTTT.

This rearrangement joins TRBV9 to TRBJ1-1; no clear D gene. CDR1 and CDR2 from the germline V gene are SGDLS and YYNGEE. The CDR3 runs 13 residues. V lost 0 bases and J lost 1, with 4 bases in between. The DNA for the CDR3 is TGTGCCAGCAGCGTAGTTCAGAACACTGAAGCTTTCTTT. It translates to CASSVVQNTEAFF.

The chain is built from TRBV28 and TRBJ1-1, with a tentative D call TRBD1 (5 bases). The CDR3 loop spans 13 amino acids. Germline V CDR1 and CDR2: MDHEN, SYDVKM. V shed 6 bases and J shed 5 bases, with 13 bases lying between them. CDR3 residues: CASRSQGSTEAFF. The CDR3 DNA sequence: TGTGCCAGCAGATCTCAGGGAAGTACTGAAGCTTTCTTT.

The J gene is TRBJ1-4, the V gene TRBV28; no clear D. CDR3 length equals 14 residues. The germline gives CDR1 MDHEN, CDR2 SYDVKM. V gave up 8 bases and J gave up 3 bases, with 13 bases separating them. CDR3 region: CASFPLGSNEKLFF. CDR3 coding DNA: TGTGCCAGCTTTCCCCTCGGCTCTAATGAAAAACTGTTTTTT.

V gene TRBV14 combines with J gene TRBJ2-1; TRBD2 might be the D (5 bases). Trimming took 6 bases from V and 5 from J, leaving 20 bases between them. The CDR3 length is 16 residues. Germline assignment: CDR1 SGHDN and CDR2 FVKESK. The DNA for the CDR3 is TGTGCCAGCAGTCAAAGGACTCCCAGAATAAACAATGAGCAGTTCTTC. Translation gives CASSQRTPRINNEQFF.